The 22 T cell receptor beta chains listed next were all sequenced from one sample in a study of beta chain features in type 1 diabetes. The study reverse transcribed the entire isolated RNA, so it sequenced expressed TCRB transcripts. Repertoires were generated with immunoSEQ multiplex PCR, while TCRdb's copy carries only in-frame clones and drops some. The sample shows 330,000 or so clones, 15% to 20% of them seen only once. The material sequenced was naive CD4+ T cells from blood. The origin of the receptors is a woman under 30 in good health.

The chain has TRBV6-6 and TRBJ1-1, with unresolved D. Germline V lookup: CDR1 MNHNY, CDR2 SVGAGI (reference sequence). V was shortened by 4 bases and J by 6 bases, with 6 bases between the two germline ends. The CDR3 spans 11 residues. The CDR3 here is CASSFSPEAFF. CDR3 in DNA: TGTGCCAGCAGTTTCAGTCCTGAAGCTTTCTTT.

The sample holds a few counts of this clone. The chain links TRBV6-5 to TRBJ1-6; 7 bases map to TRBD1. Germline V gives CDR1 MNHEY, CDR2 SVGAGI. The junction had 11 bases not matched to a gene; V was cut back by 11 bases and J by 7 bases. This CDR3 has 14 residues. In nucleotides, the CDR3 is TGTGCCTCCCACAGGGGACGGTACAATTCACCCCTCCACTTT. Translation: CASHRGRYNSPLHF.

The V call is TRBV6-1, the J call TRBJ2-3; 8 nucleotides align to TRBD1. Trimming cost V 2 bases and J 5 bases; bases outside gene matches: 3. The CDR3 sequence is 14 residues long. Germline V CDR1 and CDR2: MNHNS, SASEGT. The CDR3 spells CASSEQGAGDTQYF. CDR3 bases: TGTGCCAGCAGTGAACAGGGGGCGGGAGATACGCAGTATTTT.

Only a few counts were recorded for this clone. The chain joins TRBV29-1 to TRBJ2-1; TRBD2 might be the D (5 bases). Trimming removed 5 bases at V and 0 bases at J, with 11 bases between. The CDR3 covers 14 residues. Germline loops: CDR1 SQVTM, CDR2 ANQGSEA. The DNA of the CDR3 is TGCAGCGTTCCTGGACTGACCTCCTACAATGAGCAGTTCTTC. Protein product: CSVPGLTSYNEQFF.

The chain carries TRBV11-2 and TRBJ2-2; 7 nucleotides match TRBD1. The CDR3 is 15 residues long. Germline values: CDR1 SGHAT, CDR2 FQNNGV. The junction had 8 bases not matched to a gene; V was cut back by 2 bases and J by 8 bases. The CDR3 sequence is CASSLRTGSVGELFF. CDR3 nucleotide sequence: TGTGCCAGCAGCTTAAGGACAGGAAGTGTTGGGGAGCTGTTTTTT.

The chain combines TRBV7-9 with TRBJ2-5; tentative D call: TRBD2 (6 bases). Trimming left V 2 bases short and J 2 bases short, with 9 bases between. CDR3 size: 14 residues. Germline loops: CDR1 SEHNR, CDR2 FQNEAQ (reference sequence). The CDR3 is CASSLTGTQETQYF. CDR3 DNA sequence: TGTGCCAGCAGCTTAACCGGGACTCAAGAGACCCAGTACTTC.

This clone has a handful of counts. The V and J genes are TRBV30 and TRBJ1-2; D remains ambiguous. V gave up 0 bases and J gave up 6 bases, with 8 bases separating them. The CDR3 has 12 amino acids. Germline-derived CDR1 and CDR2 are GTSNPN and SVGIG (reference sequence). DNA of the CDR3: TGTGCCTGGAGTGTTACGCGGAATGGCTACACCTTC. Its protein product is CAWSVTRNGYTF.

This clone has a handful of counts. CDR3 sequence: CASSVQGISSGANVLTF. The CDR3 DNA reads as TGTGCCAGCAGCGTCCAGGGTATATCCTCTGGGGCCAACGTCCTGACTTTC. The chain has TRBV5-4 and TRBJ2-6, with D tentatively TRBD1 (5 bases). This CDR3 has 17 amino acids. V lost 4 bases to trimming and J lost 0 bases, with 14 bases between them. From germline, CDR1 is SGHNT and CDR2 YYREEE (reference sequence).

In its sample, this clone was seen a few times. The rearrangement joins TRBV6-1 to TRBJ2-3; maybe TRBD1 (6 bases). Germline CDR1 MNHNS, CDR2 SASEGT. V dropped 10 bases and J dropped 4 bases, with 18 bases sitting between them. CDR3 length: 14 residues. The CDR3 reads CAIQQGFWPDTQYF. CDR3 coding DNA: TGTGCCATCCAACAGGGTTTCTGGCCAGATACGCAGTATTTT.

V usage is TRBV20-1 and J usage is TRBJ1-1; possibly TRBD1 for D (6 bases). This CDR3 is 11 amino acids long. Germline CDR1 DFQATT, CDR2 SNEGSKA (reference sequence). The V end was cut by 5 bases, the J end by 5 bases, with 9 bases between. This chain's CDR3 is CSAYTGTEAFF. In DNA, the CDR3 is TGCAGTGCTTACACAGGGACTGAAGCTTTCTTT.

As regards this clone: This CDR3 is also generated by other DNA sequences in the sample. The chain has TRBV7-9 and TRBJ1-1, with unresolved D. Trimming shortened V by 3 bases and J by 2 bases, and 7 bases separated the two germline ends. The germline CDR1 and CDR2 sequences are SEHNR and FQNEAQ (reference sequence). The CDR3 totals 13 residues. The CDR3 is CASSLRGNTEAFF. The CDR3 DNA reads TGTGCCAGCAGCTTGCGGGGAAACACTGAAGCTTTCTTT.

The chain joins TRBV5-1 to TRBJ2-1, with 9 bases that match TRBD2. J was trimmed by 5 bases and V by 4 bases; bases with no gene match: 4. The CDR3 runs to 14 residues. Germline lookup yields CDR1 SGHRS and CDR2 YFSETQ. CDR3 bases: TGCGCCAGCAGCCCGGGGACTAGCAACAATGAGCAGTTCTTC. Its translation: CASSPGTSNNEQFF.

This clone was seen only a few times. The chain links TRBV7-2 to TRBJ2-3; 10 bases map to TRBD1. Germline V gene data show CDR1 as SGHTA and CDR2 as FQGNSA. The CDR3 sequence is 15 residues long. V lost 4 bases, J lost 4 bases, and 5 bases stayed unmatched. The CDR3 bases are TGTGCCAGCAGCTCCCGGGACAGGGGACCAGATACGCAGTATTTT. Its protein is CASSSRDRGPDTQYF.

In its sample, this clone was seen a few times. The chain employs TRBV29-1 and TRBJ2-4; 9 bases agree with TRBD1. Germline assignment: CDR1 SQVTM and CDR2 ANQGSEA. The trim removed 3 bases at V and 2 bases at J, leaving 11 bases unmatched. The CDR3 loop spans 17 amino acids. The CDR3 region is CSVEGSGTGKTKNIQYF. DNA of the CDR3: TGCAGCGTTGAGGGCTCGGGGACAGGGAAAACCAAAAACATTCAGTACTTC. Variable domain in full (rest from reference TRBV29-1 and TRBJ2-4): SAVISQKPSRDICQRGTSLTIQCQVDSQVTMMFWYRQQPGQSLTLIATANQGSEATYESGFVIDKFPISRPNLTFSTLTVSNMSPEDSSIYLCSVEGSGTGKTKNIQYFGAGTRLSVL.

This clone was detected only a few times. The chain is built from TRBV27 and TRBJ2-1, with a tentative D call TRBD2 (6 bases). Germline assignment: CDR1 MNHEY and CDR2 SMNVEV (reference sequence). V lost 6 bases and J lost 4, with 13 bases in between. The CDR3 is made up of 14 amino acids. CDR3 amino acids: CASSAGLPYNEQFF. CDR3 in DNA: TGTGCCAGCAGCGCGGGACTTCCTTACAATGAGCAGTTCTTC.

The CDR3 nucleotides are TGTGCCAGCAGCATAACGGGACAGGGGGCCTACGAGCAGTACTTC. Amino acid sequence: CASSITGQGAYEQYF. The V and J genes are TRBV5-4 and TRBJ2-7; 11 nucleotides align to TRBD1. The CDR3 has 15 amino acids. After removal of 4 bases from V and 2 bases from J, the junction contained 5 bases not matched to a gene. CDR1 SGHNT and CDR2 YYREEE come from the germline V gene (reference sequence).

Only one count was recorded for this clone. V and J are TRBV27 and TRBJ2-7; 12 bases line up with TRBD2. This CDR3 region has 14 residues. Trimming at V came to 3 bases and at J to 4 bases, leaving 1 base not matched to a gene. Germline-derived CDR1 and CDR2 are MNHEY and SMNVEV (reference sequence). This chain's CDR3 is CASSFLAGGYEQYF. The CDR3 nucleotides are TGTGCCAGCAGTTTCCTAGCGGGAGGGTACGAGCAGTACTTC.

This clone was seen a few times. The chain combines TRBV29-1 with TRBJ1-2; unclear D gene. Trimming took off 6 bases at V and 4 bases at J, with 15 bases between the two ends. CDR1 and CDR2 (germline): SQVTM, ANQGSEA. This CDR3 contains 13 residues. CDR3 region: CSVAERVRYGYTF. In DNA form, the CDR3 reads TGCAGCGTAGCGGAGAGGGTCCGCTATGGCTACACCTTC.

The chain is built from TRBV5-6 and TRBJ2-7; D is perhaps TRBD2 (6 bases). Germline-derived CDR1 and CDR2 are SGHDT and YYEEEE. Trimming shortened V by 1 base and J by 6 bases, and 17 bases separated the two germline ends. The CDR3 runs to 15 residues. The CDR3: CASSLRVAGFGEQYF. The CDR3 nucleotides are TGTGCCAGCAGCTTGAGGGTCGCGGGGTTTGGCGAGCAGTACTTC.

CDR3 loop: CASSLESWAGGQETQYF. The CDR3 DNA sequence: TGTGCCAGCAGCTTAGAGAGCTGGGCGGGAGGGCAAGAGACCCAGTACTTC. The chain uses TRBV13 and TRBJ2-5, with 9 positions matching TRBD2. The J segment lost 2 bases and the V segment lost 1 base, leaving 8 bases of the junction unmatched. The germline V gene has CDR1 PRHDT and CDR2 FYEKMQ (reference sequence). The CDR3 runs to 17 residues.

A few counts support this clone. V and J are TRBV9 and TRBJ2-5; 8 nucleotides agree with TRBD2. Germline CDR1 SGDLS, CDR2 YYNGEE. This CDR3 is built from 12 residues. J lost 5 bases, V lost 4 bases, and 1 base had no gene match. The CDR3 here is CASSRGGETQYF. The CDR3 coding sequence is TGTGCCAGCAGCCGGGGGGGGGAGACCCAGTACTTC.

In its sample, this clone was seen a few times. This chain links TRBV27 with TRBJ1-1, with D possibly matching TRBD1 (6 bases). V lost 2 bases, J lost 4 bases, and 8 bases lay in between. Germline CDR1 MNHEY, CDR2 SMNVEV (reference sequence). The length of the CDR3 is 13 residues. DNA for the CDR3: TGTGCCAGCAGTTTAATAGGGGGCACTGAAGCTTTCTTT. It encodes CASSLIGGTEAFF.